These 6 T cell receptor beta chains were sequenced from one sample in a study of graft-versus-host responses after intestinal transplantation. The repertoire was sequenced with immunoSEQ multiplex PCR; TCRdb's copy has only in-frame clones and lacks some. The table has over 75,000 clones, roughly 86% seen once. The sequencing used PBMCs, collected 255 days after intestinal transplant. The receptor source for this set is a human patient who received an intestinal transplant, so some T cells may come from the graft donor.

The rearrangement uses TRBV4-1 and TRBJ1-1, with a possible D match to TRBD1 (6 bases). The CDR3 spans 14 residues. Germline assignment: CDR1 MGHRA and CDR2 YSYEKL. V lost 0 bases to trimming and J lost 4 bases, with 9 bases between them. CDR3 amino acids: CASSQEARGTEAFF. For the CDR3, the DNA is TGCGCCAGCAGCCAAGAGGCCAGGGGCACTGAAGCTTTCTTT.

The V call is TRBV7-2, the J call TRBJ2-3; no definite D call. This CDR3 is built from 13 residues. V dropped 1 base and J dropped 6 bases, with 8 bases sitting between them. Looked up from germline, CDR1 is SGHTA and CDR2 is FQGNSA. The CDR3 DNA follows: TGTGCCAGCAGCTTAGGACCGGCGGATACGCAGTATTTT. It translates to CASSLGPADTQYF.

This chain links TRBV18 with TRBJ2-7; 8 bases align to TRBD1. This CDR3 is 15 amino acids long. Germline V gene data show CDR1 as KGHSH and CDR2 as LQKENI. Losses at the gene ends were 3 bases for V and 3 bases for J; bases not matched to a gene: 7. CDR3 amino acids: CASSPSRQGHYEQYF. Written as DNA, the CDR3 is TGTGCCAGCTCACCTTCGCGACAGGGGCACTACGAGCAGTACTTC.

The chain is built from TRBV5-1 and TRBJ2-1, with D possibly being TRBD2 (6 bases). Germline V lookup: CDR1 SGHRS, CDR2 YFSETQ. V lost 7 bases and J 2 bases, leaving 13 bases between the germline ends. CDR3 length: 14 amino acids. The CDR3 spells CASGSGAPYNEQFF. CDR3 in DNA: TGCGCCAGCGGGTCGGGAGCCCCCTACAATGAGCAGTTCTTC.

The count of this clone is one. The V and J genes are TRBV14 and TRBJ2-2; D not resolved. Trimming cost V 0 bases and J 1 base, with 12 bases left between them. Germline CDR1 is SGHDN and CDR2 is FVKESK. The CDR3 sequence is 17 residues long. CDR3 nucleotides: TGTGCCAGCAGCCAAGAACCCATCAGGCTGAACACCGGGGAGCTGTTTTTT. Translation: CASSQEPIRLNTGELFF.

This chain uses TRBV5-6 with TRBJ1-2; no reliable D call. The germline CDR1 and CDR2 sequences are SGHDT and YYEEEE. The V end lost 2 bases, the J end lost 0 bases, and 8 bases lay between the germline ends. The CDR3 runs to 14 residues. The CDR3: CASSLRVSNYGYTF. The DNA of the CDR3 is TGTGCCAGCAGCTTAAGGGTATCTAACTATGGCTACACCTTC.